The clone carrying this T cell receptor beta chain has at least ten counts. The data originate from a study of T-cell reconstitution after alpha-beta-depleted transplantation in children. V was pared by 6 bases and J by 4 bases, with 6 bases between. This CDR3 region has 11 residues. Germline V CDR1 and CDR2: DFQATT, SNEGSKA (reference sequence). For TCRbeta, the library was prepared with unique molecular identifiers. In TCRdb, the PCR reads were re-called with MiXCR into one record per CDR3 protein. This table holds some 590,000 distinct CDR3 sequences, roughly a tenth found once. This sample comprised PBMCs from the stem cell graft donor, obtained from the stem cell graft. The sequence derives from a human donor who donated a stem cell graft to a child with acute myeloid leukemia. V is TRBV20-1 and J is TRBJ1-4; D is unresolved. CDR3: CSAPDNEKLFF. The CDR3, as DNA: TGCAGTGCCCCAGATAATGAAAAACTGTTTTTT.